Detailed here is one TCR beta chain. Antigen: not known. In TCRdb, the 5' RACE reads were re-called with MiXCR into one record per CDR3 protein. Of approximately 73,000 distinct CDR3 sequences listed, approximately 10% were seen once; the top ten hold approximately 4.5%. The data were taken from a study of early T cells in non-severe SARS-CoV-2 infection. Study-level information: Sequencing input comprised bulk RNA from unsorted whole blood; chain pairing was not available. The study, taken as a whole, reports: VDJdb matching, biased toward anti-spike CD8 responses, missed private and CD4 specificities.

CDR3 length equals 17 residues. The germline V gene encodes CDR1 SGHTA and CDR2 FQGNSA. J lost 5 bases, V lost 0 bases, and 8 bases had no gene match. The receptor was derived from an adult who was a healthcare worker with PCR-confirmed SARS-CoV-2 infection or an uninfected control (not recorded which). Input material: whole blood. The rearrangement uses TRBV7-2 and TRBJ2-4; 9 bases agree with TRBD2. The CDR3 is CASSLALTASGENIQYF. DNA of the CDR3: TGTGCCAGCAGCTTAGCGCTAACGGCTAGCGGGGAAAACATTCAGTACTTC.